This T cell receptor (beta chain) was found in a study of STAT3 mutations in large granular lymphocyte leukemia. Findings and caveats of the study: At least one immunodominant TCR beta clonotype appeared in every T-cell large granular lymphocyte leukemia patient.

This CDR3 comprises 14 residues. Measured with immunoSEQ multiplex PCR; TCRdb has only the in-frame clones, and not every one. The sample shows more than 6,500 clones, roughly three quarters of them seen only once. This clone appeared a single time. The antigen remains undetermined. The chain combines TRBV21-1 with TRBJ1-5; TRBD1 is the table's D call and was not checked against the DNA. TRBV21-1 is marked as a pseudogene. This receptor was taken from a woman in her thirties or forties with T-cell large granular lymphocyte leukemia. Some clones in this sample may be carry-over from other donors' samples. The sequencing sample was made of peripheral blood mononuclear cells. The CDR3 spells CASSSQACNQPQHF. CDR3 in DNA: TGTGCCAGCAGCAGCCAGGCTTGCAATCAGCCCCAGCATTTT.